The clone carrying this T cell receptor (beta chain) came up many times. The antigen remains unidentified. The authors amplified TCR beta CDR3 regions, and they did so from RNA transcripts for repertoire sequencing. Second-round multiplex PCR followed a first-round RT-PCR using HTBI primers. MiXCR, applied by TCRdb to the multiplex PCR reads, yields one record per CDR3 protein. The sample has under 350,000 distinct CDR3 sequences; roughly 15% are singletons. This specimen belongs to a study of Graves' ophthalmopathy and Graves' hyperthyroidism. On the study more broadly: Ahead of any treatment, peripheral blood was obtained at the initial diagnosis.

Broader study findings: The blood repertoire also included most expanded thyroid clonotypes above 0.001 frequency.

Sequencing input: peripheral blood. The TCR was taken from an adult man with Graves' ophthalmopathy.

DNA for the CDR3: TGTGCCAGCAGTTACTCGGCCGGCCAGGAAGCTTTCTTT. It encodes CASSYSAGQEAFF. This chain joins TRBV6-5 and TRBJ1-1; D is uncertain. The CDR3 contains 13 residues. CDR1 is MNHEY and CDR2 is SVGAGI in the germline V gene. Trimming removed 0 bases from V and 8 bases from J, with 10 bases in between.